The 23 T cell receptor beta chains below were found in one sample sequenced in a study of cytomegalovirus exposure and HLA in healthy donors. Only in-frame clones appear in the TCRdb table, and some are missing; sequencing was by immunoSEQ multiplex PCR. There are 70,000 to 80,000 clones in the sample; roughly 94% occur only once, and 3% to 4% lies in the top ten. Source material: PBMCs. The receptors were sampled from a woman younger than 30 in good health and CMV-seropositive.

This rearrangement joins TRBV30 to TRBJ1-1; 8 nucleotides match TRBD1. V lost 8 bases to trimming and J lost 3 bases; unmatched junction nucleotides: 8. The CDR3 length is 13 residues. CDR1 and CDR2 from the germline V gene are GTSNPN and SVGIG (reference sequence). In DNA, the CDR3 is TGTGCCGGTAGACAGGGGACACACACTGAAGCTTTCTTT. It codes for CAGRQGTHTEAFF. The variable domain in full, completed from reference TRBV30 and TRBJ1-1, reads SQTIHQWPATLVQPVGSPLSLECTVEGTSNPNLYWYRQAAGRGLQLLFYSVGIGQISSEVPQNLSASRPQDRQFILSSKKLLLSDSGFYLCAGRQGTHTEAFFGQGTRLTVV.

The gene calls are TRBV4-3 and TRBJ2-1, with D perhaps matching TRBD2 (5 bases). The germline V gene has CDR1 LGHNA and CDR2 YSLEER. The V end was cut by 3 bases, the J end by 6 bases, with 15 bases between. CDR3 length: 15 residues. The CDR3 reads CASSQSVDLLNEQFF. Here the CDR3 DNA reads TGCGCCAGCAGCCAGAGTGTGGACTTGCTCAATGAGCAGTTCTTC.

The rearrangement joins TRBV7-9 to TRBJ2-1; TRBD2 might be the D (5 bases). The CDR3 runs to 11 residues. Germline V CDR1 and CDR2: SEHNR, FQNEAQ (reference sequence). Trimming cost V 10 bases and J 9 bases, with 13 bases left between them. The CDR3 is CATDSGSEQFF. The CDR3 region has the DNA TGTGCCACAGATAGTGGGAGTGAGCAGTTCTTC.

About this clone itself: A far larger clone is off by one base, so a read error is likely. This chain connects TRBV5-6 to TRBJ2-7; D might be TRBD1 (5 bases). Deletions cut 0 bases from V and 1 base from J, with 5 bases between. The length of the CDR3 is 13 residues. In germline, CDR1 is SGHDT, CDR2 YYEEEE. The CDR3 reads CASSLGQSYEQYF. Written as DNA, the CDR3 is TGTGCCAGCAGCTTGGGACAGTCCTACGAGCAGTACTTC.

V is TRBV4-3 and J is TRBJ2-1, with TRBD2 matching 10 bases. The V gene end was trimmed by 0 bases and the J gene end by 9 bases; junction bases not matched to a gene: 11. The CDR3 covers 17 residues. Germline CDR1 reads LGHNA; CDR2 reads YSLEER. Written as DNA, the CDR3 is TGCGCCAGCAGCCAAGACGTGGCTAGCGGGGGAAGGGGTGAGCAGTTCTTC. Its translation: CASSQDVASGGRGEQFF.

DNA of the CDR3: TGCGCCAGCAGCGGCGGACTTAACACCGGGGAGCTGTTTTTT. Encoded protein: CASSGGLNTGELFF. V and J are TRBV5-1 and TRBJ2-2; the D gene is possibly TRBD2 (5 bases). Trimming stripped 4 bases from V and 2 bases from J, with 9 bases between. Per germline, CDR1 SGHRS and CDR2 YFSETQ. The CDR3 runs to 14 residues.

J is TRBJ2-1 and V is TRBV25-1, with 8 bases fitting TRBD2. There are 17 residues in the CDR3. Trimming took 1 base from V and 8 from J; bases not matched to a gene: 13. In germline, CDR1 is MGHDK, CDR2 SYGVNS. CDR3 DNA sequence: TGTGCCAGCAGTGAATTAGTCGGGGGGGGGTCTCGGGATGAGCAGTTCTTC. Translation gives CASSELVGGGSRDEQFF.

The chain has TRBV5-1 and TRBJ1-5, with D perhaps matching TRBD1 (5 bases). V shed 0 bases and J shed 6 bases, with 10 bases lying between them. The CDR3 is 14 amino acids. Germline V lookup: CDR1 SGHRS, CDR2 YFSETQ. The CDR3 is CASSLAQGGQPQHF. For the CDR3, the DNA is TGCGCCAGCAGCTTGGCCCAGGGCGGTCAGCCCCAGCATTTT.

This rearrangement joins TRBV19 to TRBJ1-1, with 8 bases fitting TRBD1. V dropped 4 bases and J dropped 3; count of bases not matched to a gene: 22. Germline CDR1 reads LNHDA; CDR2 reads SQIVND (reference sequence). The CDR3 loop spans 20 amino acids. The CDR3 DNA reads as TGTGCCAGTAGTACCTACTGGACAGGGTTATCGTGGGTGGGGGACACTGAAGCTTTCTTT. Its protein product is CASSTYWTGLSWVGDTEAFF.

The genes are TRBV7-2 and TRBJ2-5, with 8 nucleotides matching TRBD2. The CDR3 has 18 residues. Trimming removed 2 bases from V and 5 bases from J; junction bases left unmatched: 16. The germline V gene encodes CDR1 SGHTA and CDR2 FQGNSA. CDR3 coding DNA: TGTGCCAGCAGCTTACCCCTTTCCGGGGGGGCGAGGTGGGAGACCCAGTACTTC. It is translated as CASSLPLSGGARWETQYF. Full variable domain (outside the CDR3, taken from reference TRBV7-2 and TRBJ2-5): GAGVSQSPSNKVTEKGKDVELRCDPISGHTALYWYRQSLGQGLEFLIYFQGNSAPDKSGLPSDRFSAERTGGSVSTLTIQRTQQEDSAVYLCASSLPLSGGARWETQYFGPGTRLLVL.

The gene calls are TRBV28 and TRBJ2-7; perhaps TRBD2 as D (5 bases). Per germline, CDR1 MDHEN and CDR2 SYDVKM. This CDR3 is 13 amino acids long. The ends were cut back, 4 bases at V and 5 bases at J, with 12 bases in the middle. CDR3 amino acids: CASSWSGIHEQYF. Written as DNA, the CDR3 is TGTGCCAGCAGTTGGTCGGGGATCCACGAGCAGTACTTC.

The CDR3 reads CASSSDRANTEAFF. DNA for the CDR3: TGTGCCAGCAGCAGTGACAGGGCGAACACTGAAGCTTTCTTT. The J gene is TRBJ1-1, the V gene TRBV7-3; 7 nucleotides align to TRBD1. The CDR3 is 14 residues long. V shed 5 bases, J shed 1 base, and the junction held 4 bases outside the gene matches. Looked up from germline, CDR1 is SGHTA and CDR2 is FQGTGA.

The chain employs TRBV5-5 and TRBJ1-1; tentative D call: TRBD1 (6 bases). This CDR3 has 16 residues. V lost 4 bases, J lost 3 bases, and 19 bases lay in between. Germline V CDR1 and CDR2: SGHKS, YYEKEE (reference sequence). CDR3 amino acids: CASSQGSRGPDTEAFF. CDR3 nucleotide sequence: TGTGCCAGCAGCCAGGGAAGCAGGGGCCCGGACACTGAAGCTTTCTTT.

CDR3 amino acids: CASSREGGTEAFF. The CDR3 DNA sequence: TGTGCCAGCAGCCGGGAGGGGGGGACTGAAGCTTTCTTT. The chain has TRBV7-9 and TRBJ1-1; D perhaps matches TRBD1 (6 bases). The CDR3 extends over 13 amino acids. Germline V gene data show CDR1 as SEHNR and CDR2 as FQNEAQ (reference sequence). Trimming cost V 5 bases and J 5 bases, with 12 bases left between them.

The chain recombines TRBV21-1 with TRBJ2-7; TRBD2, as called in the table, went unchecked against the DNA. TRBV21-1 has pseudogene status. The CDR3 loop spans 19 amino acids. CDR3 amino acids: CASSKGWGLIAGPTYEQYF. For the CDR3, the DNA is TGTGCCAGCAGCAAAGGTTGGGGACTAATCGCAGGGCCTACCTACGAGCAGTACTTC.

The gene calls are TRBV5-6 and TRBJ1-4, with D perhaps matching TRBD1 (5 bases). The CDR3 spans 11 residues. Per the germline V gene, CDR1 is SGHDT and CDR2 is YYEEEE. Trimming stripped 3 bases from V and 12 bases from J, with 9 bases between. The CDR3 spells CASSYRGELFF. The CDR3 bases are TGTGCCAGCAGCTACCGGGGGGAACTGTTTTTT.

The rearrangement uses TRBV18 and TRBJ2-3; 9 bases are a match to TRBD1. The CDR3 has 15 residues. Germline values: CDR1 KGHSH, CDR2 LQKENI. Trimming took 5 bases from V and 4 from J; bases not matched to a gene: 7. This chain's CDR3 is CASSSTGGRSDTQYF. As DNA, the CDR3 is TGTGCCAGCTCATCAACAGGGGGCCGGTCAGATACGCAGTATTTT.

The chain employs TRBV4-2 and TRBJ2-7; D possibly corresponds to TRBD2 (6 bases). From germline, CDR1 is LGHNA and CDR2 YNFKEQ. The CDR3 totals 15 residues. Trimming stripped 1 base from V and 3 bases from J, with 13 bases between. The chain's CDR3 is CASSQARTTGYEQYF. The DNA of the CDR3 is TGTGCCAGCAGCCAAGCCAGGACTACCGGCTACGAGCAGTACTTC.

This clone was observed once. The chain employs TRBV29-1 and TRBJ2-5; 7 nucleotides agree with TRBD1. The J segment lost 4 bases and the V segment lost 5 bases, leaving 7 bases of the junction unmatched. The CDR3 is 13 amino acids. Per germline, CDR1 SQVTM and CDR2 ANQGSEA. The CDR3: CSVRQGGGETQYF. CDR3 in DNA: TGCAGCGTTCGACAGGGTGGAGGAGAGACCCAGTACTTC.

The chain has TRBV7-9 and TRBJ2-3; no definite D call. The germline V gene encodes CDR1 SEHNR and CDR2 FQNEAQ (reference sequence). This CDR3 contains 13 residues. Trimming took off 0 bases at V and 8 bases at J, with 9 bases between the two ends. CDR3: CASSLALSGTQYF. The CDR3 DNA is TGTGCCAGCAGCTTAGCGCTCTCCGGTACGCAGTATTTT. The full variable domain, rest sourced from reference TRBV7-9 and TRBJ2-3, is DTGVSQNPRHKITKRGQNVTFRCDPISEHNRLYWYRQTLGQGPEFLTYFQNEAQLEKSRLLSDRFSAERPKGSFSTLEIQRTEQGDSAMYLCASSLALSGTQYFGPGTRLTVL.

This clone turned up a few times. CDR3 in amino acids: CASSVQAGARDEQYF. As DNA, the CDR3 is TGTGCCAGCAGCGTTCAAGCGGGAGCGAGAGACGAGCAGTACTTC. The chain employs TRBV9 and TRBJ2-7; TRBD2 matches 8 bases. Germline trimming cut 2 bases from V and 5 bases from J; bases unmatched to any gene: 9. The CDR3 contains 15 residues. Germline V lookup: CDR1 SGDLS, CDR2 YYNGEE. Full variable domain (outside the CDR3, taken from reference TRBV9 and TRBJ2-7): DSGVTQTPKHLITATGQRVTLRCSPRSGDLSVYWYQQSLDQGLQFLIQYYNGEERAKGNILERFSAQQFPDLHSELNLSSLELGDSALYFCASSVQAGARDEQYFGPGTRLTVT.

The V gene is TRBV28, the J gene TRBJ1-2; D unclear. CDR3 length equals 11 residues. Germline CDR1 is MDHEN and CDR2 is SYDVKM. V was clipped by 3 bases and J by 8 bases, with 7 bases between them. The CDR3 DNA sequence: TGTGCCAGCAGTTTTCGCCGGGGCTACACCTTC. The encoded protein is CASSFRRGYTF.

The rearrangement joins TRBV15 to TRBJ2-6; 7 bases fit TRBD1. The V segment lost 3 bases and the J segment 0 bases; nucleotides outside the gene matches: 8. This CDR3 is built from 18 residues. Germline V gives CDR1 LNHNV, CDR2 YYDKDF (reference sequence). CDR3 in amino acids: CATSRTTGTFSGANVLTF. Written as DNA, the CDR3 is TGTGCCACCAGCAGGACGACAGGGACCTTCTCTGGGGCCAACGTCCTGACTTTC.